The text below deals with one TCR beta chain. The sample belongs to a study of technical replicates of blood from a handful of donors. Repertoires were generated with immunoSEQ multiplex PCR, while TCRdb's copy carries only in-frame clones and drops some. The repertoire has 11,000 to 15,000 clones, under 85% of them found once; the top ten carry 9.5% to 15%. Sequenced sample: PBMCs. The TCR sequence derives from a human donor in good health.

DNA of the CDR3: TGTGCCAGCACCCTCGGACAGAACACTGAAGCTTTCTTT. It codes for CASTLGQNTEAFF. The chain has TRBV13 and TRBJ1-1, with D possibly being TRBD1 (5 bases). This CDR3 comprises 13 residues. V was pared by 7 bases and J by 1 base, with 10 bases between. Germline V CDR1 and CDR2: PRHDT, FYEKMQ (reference sequence).